The clone carrying this TCR beta chain was picked up many times. Its antigen is unidentified. This entry comes from a study of response to subunit inactivated influenza vaccine. Findings and limits, study-wide: With each seasonal influenza vaccination, the authors suggested, few new T cells are recruited.

TCRdb analysed the RT-PCR reads with MiXCR anew, one entry per CDR3 protein. The sample includes 530,000 or so distinct CDR3 sequences, around 15% of them seen just once. V dropped 3 bases and J dropped 10; count of bases not matched to a gene: 7. Germline-derived CDR1 and CDR2 are SQVTM and ANQGSEA. This CDR3 is 13 amino acids long. Sequenced material: PBMCs from blood, taken 11 to 12 days after vaccination. V gene TRBV29-1 combines with J gene TRBJ2-1; 9 nucleotides agree with TRBD1. The clonotype originates from a man aged 45-65 years who received an inactivated influenza vaccine. CDR3 residues: CSVETNRGREQFF. In nucleotides, the CDR3 is TGCAGCGTTGAGACCAACAGGGGGCGGGAGCAGTTCTTC.